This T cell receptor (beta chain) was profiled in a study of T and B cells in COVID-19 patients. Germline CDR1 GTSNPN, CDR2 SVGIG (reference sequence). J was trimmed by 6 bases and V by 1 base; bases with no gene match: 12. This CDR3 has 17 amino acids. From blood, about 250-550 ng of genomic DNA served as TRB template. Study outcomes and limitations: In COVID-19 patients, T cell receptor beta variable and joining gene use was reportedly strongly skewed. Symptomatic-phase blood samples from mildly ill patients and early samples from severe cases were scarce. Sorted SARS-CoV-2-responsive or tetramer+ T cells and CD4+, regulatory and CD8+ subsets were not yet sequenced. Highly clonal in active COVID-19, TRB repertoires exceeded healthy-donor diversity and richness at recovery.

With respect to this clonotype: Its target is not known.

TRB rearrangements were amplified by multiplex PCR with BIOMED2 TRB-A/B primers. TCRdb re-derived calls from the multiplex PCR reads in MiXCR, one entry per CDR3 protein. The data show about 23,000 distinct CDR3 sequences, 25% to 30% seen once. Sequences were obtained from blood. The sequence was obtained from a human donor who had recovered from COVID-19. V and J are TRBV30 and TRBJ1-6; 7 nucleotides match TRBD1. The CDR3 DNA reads TGTGCCTGGAGTGGACAGGGAGGTCTAGGGGGTAATTCACCCCTCCACTTT. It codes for CAWSGQGGLGGNSPLHF.